This T cell receptor (beta chain) derives from a study of shared clonotypes between healthy human individuals (dated by TCRdb to 2018 to 2020). Looking at the study overall: The cohort comprised a couple of women and a few men aged 18 to 49 years. For each donor, CD4 naive and CD4 memory were each run on three plates, CD8 naive on two plates, and CD8 memory on one plate. To estimate repertoire size and how much clonotype sharing occurs between individuals, the study deeply sequenced the blood TCR repertoires of a handful of healthy adults. To increase sequencing depth and limit assay-specific biases, different laboratories used diverse techniques to prepare libraries and sequence TCR repertoires. Per donor, leukapheresis produced somewhere between about 0.85 and 10 billion PBMCs. What the study reported, not specific to this receptor: Because the study included only a small number of donors, the genetic and exposure-history diversity represented was limited. Clonotypes shared by all four sorted-subset donors showed higher generation probabilities than non-shared clonotypes. About 5% of naive CD4, more than 3% of naive CD8, around 2.3% of memory CD4, and 0.4% of memory CD8 clonotypes were shared across a few donors. Sampling was limited to blood, and TCR repertoires in tissue likely differ from TCR repertoires in blood. Even with the large sequencing depth, rarefaction of the sorted-subset datasets indicated that sequencing was incomplete. Estimated clonotype richness was generally larger for naive than for memory subsets. Pairwise subsampling led to the expectation that sequencing depth would affect the degree of clonotype sharing among donors.

Using the deep immunoSEQ assay, TCR CDR3 regions were amplified from genomic DNA by multiplex PCR. For each cell subset, the extracted genomic DNA was distributed evenly across all wells of several immunoSEQ 96-well plates, and each plate served as one replicate. For sorted subsets, roughly 190 ng of genomic DNA, equivalent to around 29,000 T cell genomes, went into each replicate PCR. Purified libraries were quantified with a Qubit 3.0 fluorometer, sized on a Bioanalyzer 2100, and re-quantified with the KAPA Library Quantification kit. Every immunoSEQ 96-well plate was sequenced on a separate single-read 150-cycle Illumina NextSeq 550 flow cell. From the authors' description of their analysis: Because the immunoSEQ output held only junctional sequences and lacked quality scores, the filtering could not match the filtering applied to full-length reads. To assign V/J genes and CDR3, sequences were annotated using PyIR, a Python wrapper for IgBLAST v1.9, with IMGT germline references. Any read was removed if the V/J assignment was weak (E-value above 1e-6), the CDR3 was missing, or the read contained stop codons, out-of-frame junctions, or ambiguous translated residues. A V3J clonotype was defined by an identical inferred V gene, J gene, and CDR3 amino acid sequence. Percentage overlap between repertoires was calculated by dividing the number of shared unique clonotypes by the size of the smaller repertoire. Richness of each repertoire was evaluated using RTK rarefaction, the Chao1 estimator, and Recon v2.1 estimates of unobserved clonotypes. Generation probabilities were computed with OLGA for all TCRbeta clonotypes obtained by the gDNA method from several donors. TCRdb retrieved this table from immuneACCESS and kept in-frame rearrangements only. Not all clones are present; in checked studies, unresolved V genes account for under half, and no reason is known for the remainder. V, J and clone size are taken as reported in that table, and D and trimming were inferred from the DNA itself. Across this sample there are about 1 million clones, with approximately 70% seen only once. The ten largest clonotypes hold over 1.3% of the sample.

According to the germline V gene, CDR1 reads SGDLS and CDR2 reads YYNGEE. Trimming takes 3 bases off V and 12 bases off J; junction bases not matched to a gene: 13. The CDR3 starts with the cysteine, ends with the phenylalanine, and has 15 residues. The sequence is cut down to CDR3 DNA, 45 bases in frame from base 1. Healthy HIV-negative adults with no recently reported acute infections or vaccinations were included as donors. All donors were Caucasian adults living in Nashville, Tennessee, USA. CD4+ T cells were enriched through magnetic negative selection, after which naive cells were positively selected on CD45RA and the remaining negative fraction served as the memory subset. After blood collection by leukapheresis, PBMCs were isolated using Ficoll-Histopaque density gradient centrifugation and then cryopreserved in the vapor phase of liquid nitrogen. Purity and quantity of every magnetically sorted T cell population were checked by analytical flow cytometry. From each sorted fraction, genomic DNA was isolated and quantified by UV absorbance on a Nanodrop 2000c.

For this clone: Its antigen is not yet known. No base quality values were provided; no much bigger clone lies one nucleotide off.

The sequence was obtained from a man younger than 30 in good health. In this chain, TRBV9 is recombined with TRBJ2-1, and 9 junctional nucleotides match TRBD1. What was sequenced was memory CD4+ T cells sorted from blood. According to the study, the label for this sample's cell subset or site signals: CD45RA-negative fraction. The nucleotide sequence reads TGTGCCAGCAGCGGAAAGCGGACAGGGGACGCTAGGCAGTTCTTC. It codes for CASSGKRTGDARQFF.